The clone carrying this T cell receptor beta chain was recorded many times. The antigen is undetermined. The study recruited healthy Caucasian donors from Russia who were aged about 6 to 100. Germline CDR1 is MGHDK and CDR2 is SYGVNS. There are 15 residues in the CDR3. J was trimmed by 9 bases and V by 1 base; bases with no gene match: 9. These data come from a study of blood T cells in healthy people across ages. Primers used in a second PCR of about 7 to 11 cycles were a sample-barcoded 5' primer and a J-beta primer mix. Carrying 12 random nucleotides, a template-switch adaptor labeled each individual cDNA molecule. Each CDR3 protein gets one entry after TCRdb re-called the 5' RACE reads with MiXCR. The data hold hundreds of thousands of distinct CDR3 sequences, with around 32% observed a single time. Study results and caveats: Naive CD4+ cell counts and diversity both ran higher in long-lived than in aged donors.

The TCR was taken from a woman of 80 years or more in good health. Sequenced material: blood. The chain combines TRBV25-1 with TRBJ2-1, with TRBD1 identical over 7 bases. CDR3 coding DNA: TGTGCCAGCAGTGAATTCGGGGACAGTCTCCGTGAGCAGTTCTTC. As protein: CASSEFGDSLREQFF. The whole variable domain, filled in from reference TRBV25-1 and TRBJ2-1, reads EADIYQTPRYLVIGTGKKITLECSQTMGHDKMYWYQQDPGMELHLIHYSYGVNSTEKGDLSSESTVSRIRTEHFPLTLESARPSHTSQYLCASSEFGDSLREQFFGPGTRLTVL.